The 31 T cell receptor beta chains presented below share a single source sample, sequenced in a study of shared clonotypes between healthy human individuals. Measured with immunoSEQ multiplex PCR; TCRdb has only the in-frame clones, and not every one. The sample records roughly 2 million clones, about 95% being singletons. The sequenced sample was naive CD4+ T cells sorted from blood. Subset noted: CD45RA+ positively selected. These receptors all come from a man younger than 35 in good health.

Notes on this clone: Being one base from a much bigger clone, this may be a read error. V and J are TRBV4-1 and TRBJ1-3; D not certain. Germline V gives CDR1 MGHRA, CDR2 YSYEKL. This CDR3 is built from 16 residues. The CDR3 nucleotides are TGCGCCAGCAGCCCGGGATCCGCGAGCTCTGGAAACGCCATATATTTT. As protein: CASSPGSASSGNAIYF.

The V gene is TRBV7-9, the J gene TRBJ2-2, with D perhaps TRBD1 or TRBD2 (5 bases each). V was clipped by 6 bases and J by 6 bases, with 8 bases between them. CDR3 length: 12 residues. Germline CDR1 SEHNR, CDR2 FQNEAQ (reference sequence). The DNA of the CDR3 is TGTGCCAGCAGTTGGGGGTCCGGGGAGCTGTTTTTT. Residues: CASSWGSGELFF.

The chain employs TRBV19 and TRBJ1-3, with D possibly matching TRBD1 (6 bases). This CDR3 region has 14 residues. The V end was cut by 4 bases, the J end by 2 bases, with 9 bases between. Germline-derived CDR1 and CDR2 are LNHDA and SQIVND (reference sequence). As DNA, the CDR3 is TGTGCCAGTAGTAGACAGGCGGCTGGAAACACCATATATTTT. Amino acids: CASSRQAAGNTIYF.

The V gene is TRBV27, the J gene TRBJ2-1; D may be TRBD1 (6 bases). Trimming left V 3 bases short and J 6 bases short, with 12 bases between. The CDR3 consists of 14 residues. Per the germline V gene, CDR1 is MNHEY and CDR2 is SMNVEV (reference sequence). The CDR3 nucleotides are TGTGCCAGCAGTTTCCTACAGGGCGGCAATGAGCAGTTCTTC. Its protein product is CASSFLQGGNEQFF.

The rearrangement joins TRBV29-1 to TRBJ1-1; D gene ambiguous. Trimming took 4 bases from V and 0 from J, leaving 9 bases between them. There are 13 residues in the CDR3. Germline CDR1 and CDR2: SQVTM and ANQGSEA. The CDR3 here is CSVVGRVNTEAFF. The CDR3 DNA follows: TGCAGCGTTGTCGGCAGAGTGAACACTGAAGCTTTCTTT.

About this clone: At the DNA level, this CDR3 is encoded by other sequences in the same sample as well. V and J are TRBV5-1 and TRBJ1-1; D remains unclear. Trimming removed 0 bases from V and 4 bases from J, with 10 bases in between. Germline CDR1 reads SGHRS; CDR2 reads YFSETQ. The CDR3 has 14 amino acids. This CDR3 reads CASSLAGSGTEAFF. The CDR3 coding sequence is TGCGCCAGCAGCTTGGCCGGGTCGGGCACTGAAGCTTTCTTT.

The J gene is TRBJ2-1, the V gene TRBV2; no firm D call. The V gene's germline CDR1 is SNHLY and CDR2 FYNNEI. This CDR3 spans 13 amino acids. Trimming cost V 3 bases and J 7 bases, with 10 bases left between them. The chain's CDR3 is CASSEIGLNEQFF. CDR3 coding DNA: TGTGCCAGCAGTGAGATCGGGCTTAATGAGCAGTTCTTC.

The chain links TRBV6-6 to TRBJ2-5; 8 nucleotides match TRBD1. J was trimmed by 4 bases and V by 6 bases; bases with no gene match: 4. Per the germline V gene, CDR1 is MNHNY and CDR2 is SVGAGI (reference sequence). This CDR3 spans 13 amino acids. The CDR3 nucleotides read TGTGCCAGCAGACTCACAGGGGGAGAGACCCAGTACTTC. The encoded protein is CASRLTGGETQYF.

This chain connects TRBV5-1 to TRBJ2-7, with 7 bases identical to TRBD1. The CDR3 totals 13 residues. Trimming removed 0 bases from V and 6 bases from J; junction bases left unmatched: 3. Germline V gives CDR1 SGHRS, CDR2 YFSETQ. The CDR3, as DNA: TGCGCCAGCAGCTTGGAGACAGGGAGCGAGCAGTACTTC. It translates to CASSLETGSEQYF.

V and J are TRBV27 and TRBJ1-2; a weak D match, TRBD1 (5 bases). The germline CDR1 and CDR2 sequences are MNHEY and SMNVEV (reference sequence). Trimming cost V 3 bases and J 7 bases, with 12 bases left between them. The CDR3 is 13 residues long. CDR3 region: CASSLIGGGGYTF. The CDR3 DNA sequence: TGTGCCAGCAGTTTGATTGGGGGAGGTGGCTACACCTTC.

V usage is TRBV14 and J usage is TRBJ2-7, with D possibly being TRBD1 (7 bases). Trimming shortened V by 4 bases and J by 9 bases, and 28 bases separated the two germline ends. This CDR3 is 17 amino acids long. The germline gives CDR1 SGHDN, CDR2 FVKESK. Here the CDR3 DNA reads TGTGCCAGCAGCCCCAGAACACCCCCTTCCCAGGGGGGAGGGCAGTACTTC. Translation gives CASSPRTPPSQGGGQYF.

V usage is TRBV10-2 and J usage is TRBJ2-3; D is uncertain. V was cut by 6 bases and J by 2 bases, with 9 bases left in between. CDR1 and CDR2 (germline): WSHSY, SAAADI. This CDR3 contains 13 residues. CDR3 residues: CASRAYITDTQYF. The CDR3 region has the DNA TGCGCCAGCAGAGCCTACATCACAGATACGCAGTATTTT.

Concerning this clone: The same CDR3 arises from other DNA sequences in this sample as well. The chain employs TRBV9 and TRBJ2-2; a possible D gene is TRBD1 (6 bases). This CDR3 is built from 14 residues. CDR1 and CDR2 from the germline V gene are SGDLS and YYNGEE. Deletions cut 3 bases from V and 3 bases from J, with 9 bases between. The CDR3 loop is CASSAGQYTGELFF. CDR3 nucleotides: TGTGCCAGCAGCGCTGGACAGTACACCGGGGAGCTGTTTTTT. Together with reference TRBV9 and TRBJ2-2, the CDR3 gives the full variable domain: DSGVTQTPKHLITATGQRVTLRCSPRSGDLSVYWYQQSLDQGLQFLIQYYNGEERAKGNILERFSAQQFPDLHSELNLSSLELGDSALYFCASSAGQYTGELFFGEGSRLTVL.

The V call is TRBV9, the J call TRBJ2-6; TRBD1 aligns across 8 bases. The ends lost 4 bases at V and 0 bases at J; junction bases unmatched: 9. The length of the CDR3 is 18 residues. Germline CDR1 reads SGDLS; CDR2 reads YYNGEE. CDR3 amino acids: CASSPRTGTYSGANVLTF. The CDR3 region has the DNA TGTGCCAGCAGCCCTCGGACAGGGACCTACTCTGGGGCCAACGTCCTGACTTTC.

V is TRBV7-6 and J is TRBJ1-1; 7 bases are a match to TRBD1. CDR3 length: 15 residues. V was clipped by 1 base and J by 5 bases; unmatched bases: 7. Looked up from germline, CDR1 is SGHVS and CDR2 is FNYEAQ. CDR3 DNA sequence: TGTGCCAGCAGCTTAGTGGAGGGGGCGAGTACTGAAGCTTTCTTT. Its protein is CASSLVEGASTEAFF.

The rearrangement links TRBV5-1 to TRBJ1-2, with 7 bases aligning to TRBD1. V was clipped by 3 bases and J by 6 bases; unmatched bases: 8. The CDR3 runs to 14 residues. Per the germline V gene, CDR1 is SGHRS and CDR2 is YFSETQ. CDR3 residues: CASSSGQPKDGYTF. DNA of the CDR3: TGCGCCAGCAGCTCGGGACAGCCAAAGGATGGCTACACCTTC.

The chain uses TRBV2 and TRBJ1-2; 7 bases are shared with TRBD1. There are 13 residues in the CDR3. Unmatched junction bases numbered 2, after V lost 6 bases and J lost 1 base. Per germline, CDR1 SNHLY and CDR2 FYNNEI. The CDR3 bases are TGTGCCAGCAGGAGGGACAGTAACTATGGCTACACCTTC. Translating it yields CASRRDSNYGYTF.

The chain couples TRBV23-1 to TRBJ2-7; D is unresolved. TRBV23-1 is recorded as an ORF, its role being uncertain. There are 14 residues in the CDR3. V was trimmed by 10 bases and J by 0 bases, leaving 16 bases between them. This CDR3 reads CATLTERSSYEQYF. CDR3 in DNA: TGCGCCACCCTAACGGAACGGAGCTCCTACGAGCAGTACTTC.

The V and J genes are TRBV2 and TRBJ1-1, with D perhaps matching TRBD1 (5 bases). CDR3 length: 13 amino acids. CDR1 SNHLY and CDR2 FYNNEI come from the germline V gene. The V end was cut by 10 bases, the J end by 1 base, with 13 bases between. The CDR3 DNA follows: TGTGCCACCTTACGACAGCGGAACACTGAAGCTTTCTTT. Encoded protein: CATLRQRNTEAFF.

The chain combines TRBV7-9 with TRBJ2-7; no reliable D call. The CDR3 has 13 residues. Per the germline V gene, CDR1 is SEHNR and CDR2 is FQNEAQ (reference sequence). V shed 7 bases and J shed 0 bases, with 10 bases lying between them. The CDR3 DNA reads as TGTGCCAGCACACTACAGAGCTCCTACGAGCAGTACTTC. This translates into CASTLQSSYEQYF. The whole variable domain, remainder taken from reference TRBV7-9 and TRBJ2-7, is DTGVSQNPRHKITKRGQNVTFRCDPISEHNRLYWYRQTLGQGPEFLTYFQNEAQLEKSRLLSDRFSAERPKGSFSTLEIQRTEQGDSAMYLCASTLQSSYEQYFGPGTRLTVT.

This chain joins TRBV7-6 and TRBJ1-4; D uncertain. The germline CDR1 and CDR2 sequences are SGHVS and FNYEAQ. This CDR3 spans 16 amino acids. V was trimmed by 5 bases and J by 0 bases, leaving 13 bases between them. CDR3 sequence: CASSRSTHTTNEKLFF. DNA of the CDR3: TGTGCCAGCAGCCGTTCGACCCATACAACTAATGAAAAACTGTTTTTT.

Remarks on this clone: At the DNA level, this CDR3 is encoded by other sequences in the same sample as well. The chain employs TRBV5-1 and TRBJ2-7; the D gene is possibly TRBD2 (5 bases). Trimming stripped 0 bases from V and 3 bases from J, with 10 bases between. The CDR3 runs to 14 residues. Per germline, CDR1 SGHRS and CDR2 YFSETQ. The CDR3 DNA is TGCGCCAGCAGCTTGGATGGGAGAGGCTACGAGCAGTACTTC. Translation gives CASSLDGRGYEQYF.

The V and J genes are TRBV5-4 and TRBJ2-1; 10 nucleotides line up with TRBD2. Trimming cost V 4 bases and J 4 bases; bases outside gene matches: 17. The CDR3 covers 19 residues. Per the germline V gene, CDR1 is SGHNT and CDR2 is YYREEE (reference sequence). The CDR3 DNA sequence: TGTGCCAGCAGCCCTGCCGTGGCTAGCGGGAGTGGTACGTACAATGAGCAGTTCTTC. It codes for CASSPAVASGSGTYNEQFF.

The chain is built from TRBV5-1 and TRBJ2-4; tentative D call: TRBD2 (6 bases). The CDR3 extends over 14 amino acids. Trimming left V 2 bases short and J 3 bases short, with 9 bases between. Germline CDR1 and CDR2: SGHRS and YFSETQ. The DNA for the CDR3 is TGCGCCAGCAGCTTAGGAGGGGACAAAAACATTCAGTACTTC. This codes for CASSLGGDKNIQYF.

About this clone itself: Other nucleotide sequences in the sample specify the same CDR3. This chain joins TRBV30 and TRBJ2-5; D unresolved. This CDR3 spans 11 amino acids. Germline lookup yields CDR1 GTSNPN and CDR2 SVGIG (reference sequence). Trimming shortened V by 0 bases and J by 5 bases, and 4 bases separated the two germline ends. The CDR3 region is CAWSVLETQYF. The CDR3 DNA reads as TGTGCCTGGAGTGTACTTGAGACCCAGTACTTC. Full variable domain (outside the CDR3, taken from reference TRBV30 and TRBJ2-5): SQTIHQWPATLVQPVGSPLSLECTVEGTSNPNLYWYRQAAGRGLQLLFYSVGIGQISSEVPQNLSASRPQDRQFILSSKKLLLSDSGFYLCAWSVLETQYFGPGTRLLVL.

As to this clone: Within the sample, other DNA sequences also encode this same CDR3. This chain connects TRBV4-3 to TRBJ1-5; no reliable D call. Trimming took off 0 bases at V and 7 bases at J, with 7 bases between the two ends. Per germline, CDR1 LGHNA and CDR2 YSLEER. CDR3 length equals 13 residues. CDR3 DNA: TGCGCCAGCAGCCAAGACATTGGGCAGCCCCAGCATTTT. This encodes CASSQDIGQPQHF.

The rearrangement joins TRBV9 to TRBJ2-3, with D perhaps TRBD1 (5 bases). The CDR3 runs 16 residues. Per the germline V gene, CDR1 is SGDLS and CDR2 is YYNGEE. V was clipped by 0 bases and J by 3 bases, with 14 bases between them. This CDR3 is CASSVEAGLGTDTQYF. CDR3 coding DNA: TGTGCCAGCAGCGTAGAGGCAGGGTTGGGAACAGATACGCAGTATTTT. The complete variable domain, with remaining parts taken from reference TRBV9 and TRBJ2-3, reads DSGVTQTPKHLITATGQRVTLRCSPRSGDLSVYWYQQSLDQGLQFLIQYYNGEERAKGNILERFSAQQFPDLHSELNLSSLELGDSALYFCASSVEAGLGTDTQYFGPGTRLTVL.

The CDR3 coding sequence is TGCGCCAACTCGGAGGGGGGCCTGGGAGATACGCAGTATTTT. It specifies CANSEGGLGDTQYF. The gene calls are TRBV5-1 and TRBJ2-3; D is tentatively TRBD1 or TRBD2 (6 bases each). Deletions cut 9 bases from V and 5 bases from J, with 19 bases between. Germline values: CDR1 SGHRS, CDR2 YFSETQ. The CDR3 has 14 amino acids.

The chain couples TRBV6-5 to TRBJ2-5, with 7 bases identical to TRBD1. V trimming: 9 bases; J trimming: 5 bases; junction bases outside the gene matches: 9. CDR3 length: 13 residues. Germline-derived CDR1 and CDR2 are MNHEY and SVGAGI. CDR3 sequence (DNA): TGTGCCAGTCGACAAGGGGGCGGGGAGACCCAGTACTTC. Translating gives CASRQGGGETQYF.

The J gene is TRBJ1-4, the V gene TRBV6-6, with TRBD1 matching over 10 bases. CDR1 and CDR2 (germline): MNHNY, SVGAGI (reference sequence). With V trimmed by 1 base and J by 7 bases, 3 bases remained unmatched. This CDR3 region has 15 residues. The CDR3 nucleotides read TGTGCCAGCAGTTACTGGGGACAGGGGAGTGAAAAACTGTTTTTT. Amino acids: CASSYWGQGSEKLFF.

The chain uses TRBV5-1 and TRBJ2-5; D ambiguous. Trimming cost V 0 bases and J 5 bases, with 11 bases left between them. From germline, CDR1 is SGHRS and CDR2 YFSETQ. The CDR3 length is 14 residues. The CDR3 DNA follows: TGCGCCAGCAGCTTGGTGCCGTCCTACGAGACCCAGTACTTC. The encoded protein is CASSLVPSYETQYF. Together with reference TRBV5-1 and TRBJ2-5, the CDR3 gives the full variable domain: KAGVTQTPRYLIKTRGQQVTLSCSPISGHRSVSWYQQTPGQGLQFLFEYFSETQRNKGNFPGRFSGRQFSNSRSEMNVSTLELGDSALYLCASSLVPSYETQYFGPGTRLLVL.